Listed below are T cell receptor beta chains from one sample, sequenced in a study of beta chain features in type 1 diabetes. Some clones are missing from TCRdb's copy, which holds only in-frame ones; the method was immunoSEQ multiplex PCR. In the table there are around 170,000 clones, approximately 9.9% of which are singletons. The sample was central memory CD4+ T cells from blood. All receptors come from a woman under 30 in good health. Both conserved end residues are part of each CDR3. Fields, in order: V gene, D gene, J gene, clone size, CDR3 protein, CDR3 DNA. D genes are given only for firm matches. Part of the rows lack a size; the others show once, few, many or a class for expanded clones.

V: TRBV7-3
D: TRBD2
J: TRBJ2-5
size: few
CDR3: CASSARGQETQYF
DNA: TGTGCCAGCAGCGCGCGGGGGCAAGAGACCCAGTACTTC

V: TRBV30
D: -
J: TRBJ1-1
size: many
CDR3: CAWGKTDLNTEAFF
DNA: TGTGCCTGGGGAAAGACAGACCTGAACACTGAAGCTTTCTTT

V: TRBV5-1
D: -
J: TRBJ2-6
size: -
CDR3: CASSDSSGANVLTF
DNA: TGCGCCAGCAGTGACAGCTCTGGGGCCAACGTCCTGACTTTC

V: TRBV9
D: TRBD1
J: TRBJ2-1
size: -
CDR3: CASTLVETGEDYYNEQFF
DNA: TGTGCCAGCACCTTAGTAGAGACAGGGGAGGACTACTACAATGAGCAGTTCTTC

V: TRBV18
D: TRBD2
J: TRBJ2-3
size: -
CDR3: CASSPSRETDTQYF
DNA: TGTGCCAGCTCACCGTCGCGGGAGACAGATACGCAGTATTTT

V: TRBV21-1
D: -
J: TRBJ2-1
size: few
CDR3: CASSKVKAQGPANEQFF
DNA: TGTGCCAGCAGCAAAGTTAAGGCACAGGGTCCAGCCAATGAGCAGTTCTTC

V: TRBV6-5
D: -
J: TRBJ1-2
size: -
CDR3: CASSYSNRGGYTF
DNA: TGTGCCAGCAGTTACTCGAACAGAGGGGGCTACACCTTC

V: TRBV5-1
D: TRBD1
J: TRBJ2-1
size: -
CDR3: CASSLGGQDYNEQFF
DNA: TGCGCCAGCAGCTTGGGGGGACAGGACTACAATGAGCAGTTCTTC

V: TRBV2
D: -
J: TRBJ1-5
size: few
CDR3: CASSPGQLNQPQHF
DNA: TGTGCCAGCAGTCCGGGACAACTGAATCAGCCCCAGCATTTT

V: TRBV7-9
D: -
J: TRBJ2-1
size: -
CDR3: CASSPGVVQYNEQFF
DNA: TGTGCCAGCAGTCCAGGGGTAGTACAATACAATGAGCAGTTCTTC

V: TRBV30
D: -
J: TRBJ1-5
size: -
CDR3: CAWSPRGGNQPQHF
DNA: TGTGCCTGGAGTCCCAGGGGAGGCAATCAGCCCCAGCATTTT

V: TRBV5-1
D: TRBD2
J: TRBJ2-1
size: few
CDR3: CASTLLAGGDEQFF
DNA: TGCGCCAGCACCCTGCTAGCGGGAGGGGATGAGCAGTTCTTC

V: TRBV7-2
D: -
J: TRBJ1-4
size: -
CDR3: CASSLRLTEKLFF
DNA: TGTGCCAGCAGCCTTAGACTGACTGAAAAACTGTTTTTT

V: TRBV5-4
D: -
J: TRBJ2-1
size: many
CDR3: CASSFRGAGGGNEQFF
DNA: TGTGCCAGCAGTTTTCGGGGGGCAGGAGGGGGTAATGAGCAGTTCTTC

V: TRBV30
D: -
J: TRBJ1-5
size: -
CDR3: CAWSTGIYSNQPQHF
DNA: TGTGCCTGGAGCACAGGGATTTATAGCAATCAGCCCCAGCATTTT

V: TRBV5-1
D: -
J: TRBJ2-7
size: many
CDR3: CASSFGSEAYEQYF
DNA: TGCGCCAGCAGCTTCGGGAGTGAGGCCTACGAGCAGTACTTC

V: TRBV14
D: -
J: TRBJ2-7
size: many
CDR3: CASSQDFLAYEQYF
DNA: TGTGCCAGCAGCCAAGATTTCCTCGCCTACGAGCAGTACTTC

V: TRBV28
D: -
J: TRBJ1-4
size: -
CDR3: CASSLNSFATNEKLFF
DNA: TGTGCCAGCAGTTTAAACAGCTTCGCAACTAATGAAAAACTGTTTTTT

V: TRBV15
D: TRBD2
J: TRBJ2-3
size: many
CDR3: CATSRDKTTSGRTYTQYF
DNA: TGTGCCACCAGCAGAGATAAGACGACTAGCGGGAGAACCTATACGCAGTATTTT

V: TRBV7-2
D: -
J: TRBJ1-1
size: few
CDR3: CASSFGGRQTEAFF
DNA: TGTGCCAGCAGCTTCGGGGGGAGACAGACTGAAGCTTTCTTT

V: TRBV27
D: TRBD2
J: TRBJ2-3
size: many
CDR3: CASSSRSSGTDTQYF
DNA: TGTGCCAGCAGTTCCCGAAGTAGCGGGACAGATACGCAGTATTTT

V: TRBV9
D: TRBD2
J: TRBJ2-2
size: -
CDR3: CASSPRRGNAGELFF
DNA: TGTGCCAGCAGCCCCCGGCGGGGGAACGCCGGGGAGCTGTTTTTT

V: TRBV30
D: -
J: TRBJ1-5
size: few
CDR3: CACTVDSNQPQHF
DNA: TGTGCCTGTACGGTTGATAGCAATCAGCCCCAGCATTTT

V: TRBV13
D: -
J: TRBJ2-3
size: few
CDR3: CASSSQGGDTQYF
DNA: TGTGCCAGCAGCTCCCAGGGGGGAGATACGCAGTATTTT

V: TRBV30
D: TRBD1
J: TRBJ1-2
size: medium-sized
CDR3: CAWKPKRGQGASLDGYTF
DNA: TGTGCCTGGAAACCAAAGAGGGGACAGGGGGCGTCTCTCGATGGCTACACCTTC

V: TRBV6-6
D: TRBD1
J: TRBJ2-7
size: -
CDR3: CASTLDRALFLQYF
DNA: TGTGCCAGCACCCTGGACAGGGCCCTTTTCCTGCAGTACTTC

V: TRBV27
D: TRBD2
J: TRBJ2-3
size: few
CDR3: CASSRTGGWDTQYF
DNA: TGTGCCAGTTCTAGAACGGGAGGTTGGGATACGCAGTATTTT

V: TRBV5-4
D: TRBD2
J: TRBJ2-3
size: -
CDR3: CASSTGIAGRTDTQYF
DNA: TGTGCCAGCAGCACCGGTATAGCGGGACGCACAGATACGCAGTATTTT